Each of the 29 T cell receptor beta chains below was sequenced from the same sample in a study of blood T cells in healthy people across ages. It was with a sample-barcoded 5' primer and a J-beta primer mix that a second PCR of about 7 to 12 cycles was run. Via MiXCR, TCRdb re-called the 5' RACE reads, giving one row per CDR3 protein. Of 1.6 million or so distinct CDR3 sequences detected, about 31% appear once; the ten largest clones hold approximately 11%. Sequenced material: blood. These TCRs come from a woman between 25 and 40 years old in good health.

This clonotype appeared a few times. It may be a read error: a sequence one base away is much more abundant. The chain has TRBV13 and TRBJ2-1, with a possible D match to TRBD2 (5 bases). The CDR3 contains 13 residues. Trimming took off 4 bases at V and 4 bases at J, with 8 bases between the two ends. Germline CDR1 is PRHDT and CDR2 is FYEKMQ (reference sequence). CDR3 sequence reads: CASSWSGYNEQFF. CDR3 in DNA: TGTGCCAGCAGCTGGAGCGGATACAATGAGCAGTTCTTC.

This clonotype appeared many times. The CDR3 region has the DNA TGTGCCAGCAGTCCCAACCCAACGACAGGGAATAGAGCGGCAATTATCTACGAGCAGTACTTC. Translated, it gives CASSPNPTTGNRAAIIYEQYF. V is TRBV27 and J is TRBJ2-7, with 7 bases fitting TRBD1. After removal of 5 bases from V and 3 bases from J, the junction contained 28 bases not matched to a gene. Germline CDR1 is MNHEY and CDR2 is SMNVEV (reference sequence). The CDR3 is 21 residues long.

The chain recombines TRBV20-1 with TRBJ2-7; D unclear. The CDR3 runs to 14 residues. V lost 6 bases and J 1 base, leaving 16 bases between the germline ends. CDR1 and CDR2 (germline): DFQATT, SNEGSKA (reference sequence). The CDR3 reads CSARPSPRSYEQYF. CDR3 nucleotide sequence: TGCAGTGCGAGACCCAGTCCCAGATCCTACGAGCAGTACTTC.

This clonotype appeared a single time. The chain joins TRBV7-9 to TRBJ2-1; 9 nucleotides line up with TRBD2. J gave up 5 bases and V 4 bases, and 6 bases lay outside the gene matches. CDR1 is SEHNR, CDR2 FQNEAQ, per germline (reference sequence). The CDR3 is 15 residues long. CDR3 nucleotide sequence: TGTGCCAGCAGCTCAGGTGCGGGAGGGAACAATGAGCAGTTCTTC. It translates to CASSSGAGGNNEQFF.

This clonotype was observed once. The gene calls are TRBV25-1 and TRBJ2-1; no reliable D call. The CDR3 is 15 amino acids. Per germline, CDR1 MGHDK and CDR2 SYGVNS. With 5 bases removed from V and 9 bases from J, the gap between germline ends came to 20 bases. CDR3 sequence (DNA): TGTGCCAGCAGTAATAAAGGTCTTCGTTTCGGTGAGCAGTTCTTC. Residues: CASSNKGLRFGEQFF.

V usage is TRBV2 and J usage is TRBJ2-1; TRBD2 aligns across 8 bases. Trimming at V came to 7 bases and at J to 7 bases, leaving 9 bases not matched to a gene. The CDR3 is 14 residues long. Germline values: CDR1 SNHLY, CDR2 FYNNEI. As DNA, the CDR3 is TGTGCCAGCAACCTGGGCGGGACTAGGAATGAGCAGTTCTTC. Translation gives CASNLGGTRNEQFF. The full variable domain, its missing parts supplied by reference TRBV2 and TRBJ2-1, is EPEVTQTPSHQVTQMGQEVILRCVPISNHLYFYWYRQILGQKVEFLVSFYNNEISEKSEIFDDQFSVERPDGSNFTLKIRSTKLEDSAMYFCASNLGGTRNEQFFGPGTRLTVL.

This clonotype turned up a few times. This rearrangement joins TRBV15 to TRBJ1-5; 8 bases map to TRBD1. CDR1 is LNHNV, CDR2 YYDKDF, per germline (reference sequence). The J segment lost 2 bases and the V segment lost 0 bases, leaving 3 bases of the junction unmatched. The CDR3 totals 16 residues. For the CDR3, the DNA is TGTGCCACCAGCAGAGATTGGGGACAGGGCAATCAGCCCCAGCATTTT. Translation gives CATSRDWGQGNQPQHF.

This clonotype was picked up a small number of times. Here the CDR3 reads CASSARDGSYNEQFF. The CDR3 nucleotides are TGTGCCAGCAGTGCCCGGGACGGCTCCTACAATGAGCAGTTCTTC. J is TRBJ2-1 and V is TRBV2; D may be TRBD1 or TRBD2 (5 bases each). Trimming stripped 4 bases from V and 0 bases from J, with 10 bases between. Germline V CDR1 and CDR2: SNHLY, FYNNEI. The CDR3 totals 15 residues.

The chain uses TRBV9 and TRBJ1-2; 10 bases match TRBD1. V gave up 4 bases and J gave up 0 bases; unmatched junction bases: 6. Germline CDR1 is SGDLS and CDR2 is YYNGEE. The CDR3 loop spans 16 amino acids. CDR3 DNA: TGTGCCAGCAGCCCCGGGGGACAGGGGACTAACTATGGCTACACCTTC. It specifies CASSPGGQGTNYGYTF. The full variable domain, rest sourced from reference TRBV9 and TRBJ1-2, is DSGVTQTPKHLITATGQRVTLRCSPRSGDLSVYWYQQSLDQGLQFLIQYYNGEERAKGNILERFSAQQFPDLHSELNLSSLELGDSALYFCASSPGGQGTNYGYTFGSGTRLTVV.

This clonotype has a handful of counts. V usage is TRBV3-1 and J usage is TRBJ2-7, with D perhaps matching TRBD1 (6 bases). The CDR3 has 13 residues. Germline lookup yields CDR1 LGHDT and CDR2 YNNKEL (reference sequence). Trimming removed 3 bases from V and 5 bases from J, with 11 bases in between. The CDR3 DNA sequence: TGTGCCAGCAGCCAGTCAGGGGTCGACGAGCAGTACTTC. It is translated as CASSQSGVDEQYF.

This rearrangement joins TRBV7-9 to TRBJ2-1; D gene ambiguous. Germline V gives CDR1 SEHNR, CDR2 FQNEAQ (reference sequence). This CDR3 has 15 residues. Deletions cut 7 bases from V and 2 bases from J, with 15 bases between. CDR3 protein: CASTVEIGAYNEQFF. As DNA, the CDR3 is TGTGCCAGCACCGTAGAGATAGGAGCCTACAATGAGCAGTTCTTC. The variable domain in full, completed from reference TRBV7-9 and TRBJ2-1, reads DTGVSQNPRHKITKRGQNVTFRCDPISEHNRLYWYRQTLGQGPEFLTYFQNEAQLEKSRLLSDRFSAERPKGSFSTLEIQRTEQGDSAMYLCASTVEIGAYNEQFFGPGTRLTVL.

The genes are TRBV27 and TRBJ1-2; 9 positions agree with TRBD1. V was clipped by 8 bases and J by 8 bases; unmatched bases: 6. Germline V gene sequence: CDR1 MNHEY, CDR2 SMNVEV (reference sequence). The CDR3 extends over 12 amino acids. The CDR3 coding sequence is TGTGCCAGCCGACAGGGGGTGGACGGCTACACCTTC. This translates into CASRQGVDGYTF.

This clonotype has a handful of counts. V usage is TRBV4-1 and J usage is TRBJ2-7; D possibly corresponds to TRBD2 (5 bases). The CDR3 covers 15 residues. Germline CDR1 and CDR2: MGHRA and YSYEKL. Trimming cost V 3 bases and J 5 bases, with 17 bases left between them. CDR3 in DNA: TGCGCCAGCAGCCAGGTCGGGATGGGGAACCACGAGCAGTACTTC. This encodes CASSQVGMGNHEQYF.

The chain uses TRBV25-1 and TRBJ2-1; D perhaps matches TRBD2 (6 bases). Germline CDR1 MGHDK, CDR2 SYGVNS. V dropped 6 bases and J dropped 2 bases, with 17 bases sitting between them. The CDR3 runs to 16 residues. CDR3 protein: CASSRGGALPYNEQFF. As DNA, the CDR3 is TGTGCCAGCAGCCGCGGAGGGGCCCTCCCCTACAATGAGCAGTTCTTC.

This chain's CDR3 is CASSLGGWDTQYF. In DNA, the CDR3 is TGTGCCAGCAGCTTAGGCGGTTGGGATACGCAGTATTTT. This chain joins TRBV7-9 and TRBJ2-3; no clear D. Per germline, CDR1 SEHNR and CDR2 FQNEAQ (reference sequence). CDR3 length: 13 amino acids. V lost 1 base and J lost 6, with 8 bases in between. Full variable domain (missing parts from reference TRBV7-9 and TRBJ2-3): DTGVSQNPRHKITKRGQNVTFRCDPISEHNRLYWYRQTLGQGPEFLTYFQNEAQLEKSRLLSDRFSAERPKGSFSTLEIQRTEQGDSAMYLCASSLGGWDTQYFGPGTRLTVL.

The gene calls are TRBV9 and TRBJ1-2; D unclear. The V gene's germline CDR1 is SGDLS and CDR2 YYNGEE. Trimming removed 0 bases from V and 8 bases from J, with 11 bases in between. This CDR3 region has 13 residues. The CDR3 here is CASSVGALEGYTF. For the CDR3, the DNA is TGTGCCAGCAGCGTAGGAGCCCTGGAGGGCTACACCTTC.

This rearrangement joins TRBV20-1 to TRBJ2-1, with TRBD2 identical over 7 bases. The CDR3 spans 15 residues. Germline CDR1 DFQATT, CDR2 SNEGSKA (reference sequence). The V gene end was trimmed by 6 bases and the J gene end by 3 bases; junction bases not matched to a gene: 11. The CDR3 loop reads CSANTGTTIYNEQFF. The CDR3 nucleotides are TGCAGTGCGAACACCGGGACTACCATCTACAATGAGCAGTTCTTC.

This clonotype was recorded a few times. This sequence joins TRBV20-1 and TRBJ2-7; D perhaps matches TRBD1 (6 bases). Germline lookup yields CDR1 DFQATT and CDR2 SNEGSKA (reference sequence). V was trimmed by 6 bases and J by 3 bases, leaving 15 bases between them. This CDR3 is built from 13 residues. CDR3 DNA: TGCAGTGCCGGTTTGGACAGCTGCTACGAGCAGTACTTC. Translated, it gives CSAGLDSCYEQYF.

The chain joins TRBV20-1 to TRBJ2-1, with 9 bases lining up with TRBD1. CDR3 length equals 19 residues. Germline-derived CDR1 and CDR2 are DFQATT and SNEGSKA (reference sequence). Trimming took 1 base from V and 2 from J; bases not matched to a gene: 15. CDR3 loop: CSARATAAGQGVPYNEQFF. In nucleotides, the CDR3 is TGCAGTGCTAGAGCCACTGCAGCGGGACAGGGAGTGCCCTACAATGAGCAGTTCTTC.

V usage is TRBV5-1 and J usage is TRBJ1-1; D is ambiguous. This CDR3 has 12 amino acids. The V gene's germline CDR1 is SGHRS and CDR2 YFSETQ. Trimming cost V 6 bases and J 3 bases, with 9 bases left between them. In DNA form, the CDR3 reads TGCGCCAGCACTGGATACGACACTGAAGCTTTCTTT. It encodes CASTGYDTEAFF.

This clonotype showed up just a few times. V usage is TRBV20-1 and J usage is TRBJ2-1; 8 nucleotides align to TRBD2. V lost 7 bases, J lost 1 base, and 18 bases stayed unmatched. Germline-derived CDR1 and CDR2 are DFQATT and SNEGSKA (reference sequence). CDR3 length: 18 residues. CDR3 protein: CSVSGGGRGGRSYNEQFF. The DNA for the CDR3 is TGCAGTGTTAGTGGGGGAGGTCGCGGGGGGCGATCCTACAATGAGCAGTTCTTC.

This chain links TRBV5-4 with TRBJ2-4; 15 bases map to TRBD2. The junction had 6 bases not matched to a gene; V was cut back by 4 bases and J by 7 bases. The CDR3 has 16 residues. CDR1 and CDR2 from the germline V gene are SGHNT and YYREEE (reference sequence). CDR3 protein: CASSIGTSGRFNIQYF. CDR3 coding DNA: TGTGCCAGCAGCATTGGGACTAGCGGGAGGTTCAACATTCAGTACTTC.

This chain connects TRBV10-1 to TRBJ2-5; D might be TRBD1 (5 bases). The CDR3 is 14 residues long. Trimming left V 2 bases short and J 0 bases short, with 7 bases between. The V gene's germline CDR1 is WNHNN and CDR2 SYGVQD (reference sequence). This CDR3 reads CASSEAGNQETQYF. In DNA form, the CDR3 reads TGCGCCAGCAGTGAGGCAGGGAACCAAGAGACCCAGTACTTC.

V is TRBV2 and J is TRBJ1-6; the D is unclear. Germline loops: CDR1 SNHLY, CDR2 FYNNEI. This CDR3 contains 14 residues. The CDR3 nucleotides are TGTGCGAACGGGGTCCCGGACTATAATTCACCCCTCCACTTT. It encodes CANGVPDYNSPLHF.

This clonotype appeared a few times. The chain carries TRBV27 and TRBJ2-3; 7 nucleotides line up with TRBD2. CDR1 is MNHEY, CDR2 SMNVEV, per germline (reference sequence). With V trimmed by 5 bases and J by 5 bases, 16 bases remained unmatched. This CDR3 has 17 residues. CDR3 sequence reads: CASSTTLVRERKDTQYF. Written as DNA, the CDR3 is TGTGCCAGCAGTACCACCCTGGTGCGGGAGCGAAAAGATACGCAGTATTTT.

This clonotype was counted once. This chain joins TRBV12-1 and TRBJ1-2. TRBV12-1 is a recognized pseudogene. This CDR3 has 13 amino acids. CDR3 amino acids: CASSSPGRDGYTF. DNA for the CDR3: TGTGCCAGCAGCTCCCCAGGGAGGGATGGCTACACCTTC.

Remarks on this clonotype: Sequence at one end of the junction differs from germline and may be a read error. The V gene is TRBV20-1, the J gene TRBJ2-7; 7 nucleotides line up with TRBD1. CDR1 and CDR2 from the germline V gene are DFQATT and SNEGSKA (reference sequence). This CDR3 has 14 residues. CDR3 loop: CSARAGTVTYGQYF. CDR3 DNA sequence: TGCAGTGCTAGAGCCGGGACAGTTACCTACGGGCAGTACTTC.

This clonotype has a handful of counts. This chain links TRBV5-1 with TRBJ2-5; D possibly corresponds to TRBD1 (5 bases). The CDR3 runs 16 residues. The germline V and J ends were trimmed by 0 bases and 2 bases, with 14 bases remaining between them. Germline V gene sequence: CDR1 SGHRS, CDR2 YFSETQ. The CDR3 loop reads CASSLVQVLLQETQYF. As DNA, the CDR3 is TGCGCCAGCAGCTTGGTACAGGTCCTACTACAAGAGACCCAGTACTTC.

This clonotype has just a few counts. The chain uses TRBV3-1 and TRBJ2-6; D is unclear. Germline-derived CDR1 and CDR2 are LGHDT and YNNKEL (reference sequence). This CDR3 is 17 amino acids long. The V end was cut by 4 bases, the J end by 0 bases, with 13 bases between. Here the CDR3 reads CASSLTTGISGANVLTF. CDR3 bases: TGTGCCAGCAGCCTGACAACCGGTATCTCTGGGGCCAACGTCCTGACTTTC.